A selection of T cell receptor beta chains follows, all from one sample in a study of OX40 agonist ivuxolimab in advanced cancers. Produced via immunoSEQ multiplex PCR; TCRdb's table is partial and in-frame only. The sample includes about 120,000 clones, approximately 90% of them seen just once. Sequenced material: CD4+ or CD8+ T cells sorted from blood, taken in a trial of the OX40 agonist ivuxolimab. The receptors originated from an adult with an advanced solid tumor such as melanoma, head and neck, liver or kidney cancer. CDR3s include the opening cysteine and the closing phenylalanine or tryptophan. The D gene is left open where the match is weak. Only some rows state a clone size, as once, few, many or a class for expanded clones.

d_call,v_call,clone_size,j_call,cdr3_nt,cdr3_aa
.,TRBV30,.,TRBJ1-3,TGTGCCTGGAGTGTAAAGGGAGGTAGTAACACCATATATTTT,CAWSVKGGSNTIYF
.,TRBV7-2,.,TRBJ2-2,TGTGCCAGCAGCCTGTACTCCCCAGACCGGGAGCTGTTTTTT,CASSLYSPDRELFF
.,TRBV6-5,once,TRBJ1-2,TGTGCCAGCAGTCGAGGACGGGGCAATGGCTACACCTTC,CASSRGRGNGYTF
TRBD2,TRBV7-9,once,TRBJ2-5,TGTGCCAACCAGGGACTAGCTGTCGGAGAGACCCAGTACTTC,CANQGLAVGETQYF
TRBD1,TRBV4-1,.,TRBJ2-5,TGCGCCAGCAGCCACGGGCGGGGACCGGGACAGGGGAGAGAAGAGACCCAGTACTTC,CASSHGRGPGQGREETQYF
TRBD2,TRBV9,once,TRBJ2-1,TGTGCCAGCAGCCCCCGGACTAGCGGGGTGAATGAGCAGTTCTTC,CASSPRTSGVNEQFF
.,TRBV27,.,TRBJ1-5,TGTGCCAGCAGTACCGGGATTCAGCCCCAGCATTTT,CASSTGIQPQHF
.,TRBV19,.,TRBJ1-3,TGTGCCAGTAGTATTTCACTTGGAAACACCATATATTTT,CASSISLGNTIYF
.,TRBV7-2,once,TRBJ2-1,TGTGCCAGCAGCTTAACAGTGGGCCTAAGCCCCCAGCAGTTCTTC,CASSLTVGLSPQQFF
.,TRBV28,.,TRBJ2-2,TGTGCCAGCAGTCCGTCGAGTAGGGGTACCGGGGAGCTGTTTTTT,CASSPSSRGTGELFF
.,TRBV27,.,TRBJ2-2,TGTGCCAGCAGTCGTTACAGGAACACCGGGGAGCTGTTTTTT,CASSRYRNTGELFF
.,TRBV30,.,TRBJ1-2,TGTGCCTCGACCCCGGGAGCTCGGGATGGCTACACCTTC,CASTPGARDGYTF
.,TRBV19,.,TRBJ1-1,TGTGCCAGTAGTCGTAGGGGCAGTAATTTGGACACTGAAGCTTTCTTT,CASSRRGSNLDTEAFF
.,TRBV7-9,.,TRBJ2-7,TGTGCCAGCAGCTTAGCAGGGGTTGCCTACGAGCAGTACTTC,CASSLAGVAYEQYF
.,TRBV6-5,once,TRBJ2-7,TGTGCCAGCAGTTACAGGGATATCTCCTACGAGCAGTACTTC,CASSYRDISYEQYF
TRBD1,TRBV5-4,.,TRBJ1-4,TGTGCCAGCAGGGGGACAGGGGATGAAAAACTGTTTTTT,CASRGTGDEKLFF
TRBD2,TRBV27,.,TRBJ2-1,TGTGCCAGCAGTTTATCCGTCCGGGCTAGCGGGGACTCCTACAATGAGCAGTTCTTC,CASSLSVRASGDSYNEQFF
.,TRBV7-2,.,TRBJ1-1,TGTGCCAGCAGCTTCTACGGGGGGCGCGGGCACACTGAAGCTTTCTTT,CASSFYGGRGHTEAFF
TRBD2,TRBV7-9,.,TRBJ2-1,TGTGCCAGCAGTGATAGCGGGAGGGCGAATGAGCAGTTCTTC,CASSDSGRANEQFF
.,TRBV15,.,TRBJ2-2,TGTGCCACCAGCAGAGTCCCGATCGGGAGGGAGCTGTTTTTT,CATSRVPIGRELFF